This T cell receptor beta chain was observed in a study of glioma-infiltrating T cells. Overall study findings and caveats: Gliomas, especially low-grade, showed above-expected tissue-blood divergence; non-neoplastic patients showed below. Only very few CDR3 sequences appeared in both tissue and blood.

Ten or more counts support this clonotype. Its specificity is unknown. The iRepertoire nested amplicon-rescue multiplex PCR amplified TCR alpha and beta CDR3s from RNA. TCRdb re-analysed the multiplex PCR reads in MiXCR, keeping a single row per CDR3 protein. The sample shows approximately 190,000 distinct CDR3 sequences, more than 30% of them seen only once. CDR1 is ENHRY and CDR2 is SYGVKD in the germline V gene. The CDR3 extends over 16 amino acids. V lost 0 bases to trimming and J lost 4 bases; unmatched junction nucleotides: 6. Sequenced sample: glioma tissue, nonneoplastic brain tissue, or PBMCs (not recorded which). The sequence was collected from a human donor with low-grade glioma or glioblastoma, undergoing nonglioma brain surgery, or in good health (not recorded which). The chain employs TRBV10-3 and TRBJ2-7, with 10 bases fitting TRBD1. In DNA form, the CDR3 reads TGTGCCATCAGTGAGTCCATGACAGGGGGCAAATACGAGCAGTACTTC. This sequence encodes CAISESMTGGKYEQYF.